Reported below is one T cell receptor beta chain. It has no known antigen specificity. Base qualities are not provided; no much larger clone lies one nucleotide away. The data were taken from a study of T cells after yellow fever vaccination (dated 2019 in TCRdb). Regarding the study in general: The SMART-Seq v4 Ultra Low Input RNA kit was used to prepare libraries from fractions with low cell numbers. To track T-cell clones before and after primary and booster YFV17D yellow fever vaccination, bulk TCR alpha and beta repertoires were sequenced longitudinally. The cohort comprised two healthy male donors, one aged 18 to 30 and one aged 30 to 40 years. Blood was collected at multiple timepoints before and after primary and secondary immunization, and bulk PBMC replicates and cell subsets were isolated.

The sequencer listed for this sample is Illumina NovaSeq 6000. TCR cDNA was made using 5'RACE template switching, a step that added a universal primer site and unique molecular identifiers. Priming for cDNA synthesis came from both the TCR alpha and TCR beta constant segments. Two PCR steps were used to amplify libraries, with sample barcodes and sequencing adapters being added in the second step. Sequencing of libraries was done on Illumina HiSeq 2500 (2x100 bp) or NovaSeq (2x150 bp). The study's processing was this. Reads were demultiplexed and collapsed into UMI consensus sequences with MIGEC, and V(D)J alignment was performed with MiXCR. Vaccine-responding clonotypes were defined with edgeR using replicate PBMC samples, requiring FDR below 0.01 and a log2 fold change above 5 up to day 15. Each bulk clonotype was labeled CD4 or CD8 based on which sequenced repertoire, CD4 or CD8, contained the clonotype at higher abundance. TCRdb reanalyzed the raw reads on its own, using fastp at Q25 for trimming and MiXCR for clone calling, and kept in-frame beta chains. CDR3 protein duplicates are merged, each entry listing the most common genes and DNA. These V and J calls rely on TCRdb rather than the paper's analysis. A total of approximately 330,000 distinct CDR3 sequences appear in this sample, about 4% of them only once. The top ten clonotypes cover 20% to 25% of the sample.

On the study overall, not on this receptor specifically: Compared with the primary T-cell response, the secondary T-cell response was weaker but faster, peaking on day 5 rather than day 15. Because abundant contaminating clonotypes from the bulk population could be contained in FACS-sorted repertoires, computational filtering was required. After the booster, most clones that had expanded after primary vaccination were detected again (over 95% of CD4 and more than 80% of CD8), suggesting broad maintenance of memory. A small fraction of clonotypes appeared in both the CD4 and CD8 compartments, likely as a result of convergent recombination. Only a couple of donors were included in the study, so the extent to which the findings can be generalized is limited.

This specimen's treatment or condition label, interpreted: live attenuated yellow fever vaccine strain. Two biological replicates of bulk PBMCs were collected at each blood-draw timepoint. A standard Ficoll-Paque protocol was used to isolate PBMCs from peripheral blood. TriZol was used to extract RNA from bulk PBMCs, from CD4 and CD8 fractions, and from dextramer-positive and dextramer-negative fractions. The source was PBMCs, collected 5 days after the yellow fever booster vaccination. The clonotype comes from a young man who received the YFV17D yellow fever vaccine.

The CDR3 reads as follows: CASTPNLLAGTDTQYF. The nucleotide sequence is given as TGTGCCAGCACCCCGAATTTGCTAGCAGGAACAGATACGCAGTATTTT. The rearrangement joined TRBV6-6 to TRBJ2-3; the D gene is perhaps TRBD2, from 5 matching bases. The germline V gene (reference sequence) gives CDR1 as MNHNY and CDR2 as SVGAGI. CDR3 length: 16 amino acids, cysteine to phenylalanine. Only CDR3 DNA remains: 48 bases, in frame from the first base. The junction shows trimming of 7 bases on V and 3 bases on J, plus 20 bases between the germline ends.